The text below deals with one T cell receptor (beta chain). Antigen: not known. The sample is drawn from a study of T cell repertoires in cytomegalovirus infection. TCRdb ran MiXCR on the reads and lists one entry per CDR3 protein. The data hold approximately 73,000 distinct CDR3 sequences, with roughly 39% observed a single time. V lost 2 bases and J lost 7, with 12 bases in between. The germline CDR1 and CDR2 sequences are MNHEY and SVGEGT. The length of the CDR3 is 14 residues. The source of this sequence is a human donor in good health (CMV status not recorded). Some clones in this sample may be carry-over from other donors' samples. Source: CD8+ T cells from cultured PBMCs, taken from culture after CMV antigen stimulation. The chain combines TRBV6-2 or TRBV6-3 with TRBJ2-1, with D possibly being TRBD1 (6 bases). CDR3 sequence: CASSYMGAGNEQFF. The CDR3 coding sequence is TGTGCCAGCAGTTACATGGGGGCGGGTAATGAGCAGTTCTTC.